A single sample gave rise to the 20 T cell receptor beta chains below, sequenced in a study of blood T cell repertoires in COVID-19 (dated by TCRdb to 2018 to 2021). Preparation of the library involved the immunoSEQ multiplex PCR assay. TCRdb limited this immuneACCESS table to in-frame rearrangements with V and J called. A share of clones is missing; checked studies link under half to unresolved V genes, and the rest is unexplained. This sample gives about 45,000 clones in total; roughly nine tenths of them show up just once. The ten largest clones capture 9.2% of the sample. Sequenced: peripheral blood. The receptors stem from a human donor in a cohort sampled during active COVID-19.

The gene calls are TRBV6-5 and TRBJ2-7, with 13 nucleotides matching TRBD2. This CDR3 has 16 residues. Losses at the gene ends were 0 bases for V and 2 bases for J; bases not matched to a gene: 1. Germline V gene lookup returns CDR1 MNHEY and CDR2 SVGAGI. The DNA of the CDR3 is TGTGCCAGCAGTTACTCCGGGACTAGCGGGGCCTACGAGCAGTACTTC. It translates to CASSYSGTSGAYEQYF.

In its sample, this clone was seen once. The V gene is TRBV24-1, the J gene TRBJ2-7; a possible D gene is TRBD2 (5 bases). The V gene lost 5 bases and the J gene lost 5 bases, with 12 bases spanning the gap. The CDR3 spans 13 residues. Germline CDR1 and CDR2: KGHDR and SFDVKD. CDR3 in amino acids: CATSGGPSNEQYF. DNA of the CDR3: TGTGCCACCAGTGGCGGGCCCAGTAACGAGCAGTACTTC.

V usage is TRBV19 and J usage is TRBJ2-7, with D possibly TRBD1 on 6 matching bases. Germline lookup yields CDR1 LNHDA and CDR2 SQIVND (reference sequence). The CDR3 runs 15 residues. Trimming left V 6 bases short and J 2 bases short, with 17 bases between. CDR3 residues: CASSLNREKTYEQYF. The CDR3 bases are TGTGCCAGTAGCCTAAACAGGGAGAAAACCTACGAGCAGTACTTC. Full variable domain (remainder filled in from reference TRBV19 and TRBJ2-7): DGGITQSPKYLFRKEGQNVTLSCEQNLNHDAMYWYRQDPGQGLRLIYYSQIVNDFQKGDIAEGYSVSREKKESFPLTVTSAQKNPTAFYLCASSLNREKTYEQYFGPGTRLTVT.

The chain joins TRBV2 to TRBJ2-2, with 7 bases aligning to TRBD1. V lost 8 bases and J lost 2; bases outside the gene matches: 11. Germline CDR1 and CDR2: SNHLY and FYNNEI. This CDR3 has 16 residues. The CDR3 DNA follows: TGTGCCAGCCTTCCTCAAGGACAGGCCAACACCGGGGAGCTGTTTTTT. Residues: CASLPQGQANTGELFF.

J is TRBJ2-1 and V is TRBV7-3, with 9 nucleotides matching TRBD2. This CDR3 has 16 amino acids. The germline V gene has CDR1 SGHTA and CDR2 FQGTGA. V was pared by 5 bases and J by 0 bases, with 5 bases of the junction left unmatched. CDR3 bases: TGTGCCAGCAGCCACCAGCGGGGGGCCTCCTACAATGAGCAGTTCTTC. Translating it yields CASSHQRGASYNEQFF.

The rearrangement joins TRBV6-5 to TRBJ2-3; weak D call: TRBD1 (5 bases). The germline V gene encodes CDR1 MNHEY and CDR2 SVGAGI. The CDR3 totals 15 residues. V gave up 6 bases and J gave up 0 bases, with 13 bases separating them. CDR3: CASRLQQGSTDTQYF. CDR3 DNA: TGTGCCAGCAGATTACAGCAGGGTAGCACAGATACGCAGTATTTT.

This rearrangement joins TRBV29-1 to TRBJ2-7, with 9 bases lining up with TRBD1. This CDR3 has 12 residues. Losses at the gene ends were 6 bases for V and 5 bases for J; bases not matched to a gene: 5. The V gene's germline CDR1 is SQVTM and CDR2 ANQGSEA. The CDR3 coding sequence is TGCAGCGTCGTGGGGACAGGGAACGAGCAGTACTTC. Its translation: CSVVGTGNEQYF.

V is TRBV7-2 and J is TRBJ1-1; D is unclear. Trimming cost V 0 bases and J 14 bases, with 13 bases left between them. Germline CDR1 SGHTA, CDR2 FQGNSA. The CDR3 has 12 residues. CDR3 residues: CASSLAQTPPFF. In DNA form, the CDR3 reads TGTGCCAGCAGCTTAGCCCAGACTCCGCCATTCTTT.

The CDR3 reads CASTRWLVQETQYF. CDR3 coding DNA: TGTGCCAGCACCCGATGGTTAGTTCAAGAGACCCAGTACTTC. The chain combines TRBV7-8 with TRBJ2-5; no reliable D call. CDR1 is SGHVS, CDR2 FQNEAQ, per germline. V was pared by 7 bases and J by 2 bases, with 14 bases between. This CDR3 has 14 residues.

The chain uses TRBV27 and TRBJ2-5, with 16 nucleotides matching TRBD2. Germline CDR1 is MNHEY and CDR2 is SMNVEV (reference sequence). V was clipped by 6 bases and J by 5 bases; unmatched bases: 15. This CDR3 spans 19 amino acids. The CDR3 spells CASSKVPGLAGGPRETQYF. The DNA of the CDR3 is TGTGCCAGCAGCAAAGTCCCGGGACTAGCGGGGGGGCCCCGGGAGACCCAGTACTTC.

J is TRBJ2-5 and V is TRBV10-3; D unresolved. CDR3 size: 12 residues. V was pared by 0 bases and J by 5 bases, with 4 bases between. CDR1 and CDR2 from the germline V gene are ENHRY and SYGVKD. CDR3 nucleotides: TGTGCCATCAGTGAGTCCGGGGAGACCCAGTACTTC. This sequence encodes CAISESGETQYF.

In its sample, this clone was seen a few times. The CDR3 region has the DNA TGTGCTAGTGGGGACAGGTCGATTAATGAAAAACTGTTTTTT. It codes for CASGDRSINEKLFF. V and J are TRBV12-5 and TRBJ1-4, with 7 bases matching TRBD1. CDR1 and CDR2 (germline): LGHNT, FRNRAP. J lost 4 bases, V lost 6 bases, and 5 bases had no gene match. The CDR3 runs 14 residues. The variable domain in full, with the rest retrieved from reference TRBV12-5 and TRBJ1-4, is DARVTQTPRHKVTEMGQEVTMRCQPILGHNTVFWYRQTMMQGLELLAYFRNRAPLDDSGMPKDRFSAEMPDATLATLKIQPSEPRDSAVYFCASGDRSINEKLFFGSGTQLSVL.

The rearrangement joins TRBV3-1 (or the pseudogene TRBV3-2) to TRBJ1-1; 9 bases fit TRBD1. Germline CDR1 and CDR2: LGHDT and YNNKEL (reference sequence). The CDR3 runs 15 residues. V lost 2 bases and J lost 5; bases outside the gene matches: 6. The CDR3 coding sequence is TGTGCCAGCAGCCAACCCGGGACAGGGAGGACTGAAGCTTTCTTT. This codes for CASSQPGTGRTEAFF.

CDR3 coding DNA: TGTGCCAGCAGCTCGAGGGGGGGTACGGAAAAACTGTTTTTT. This translates into CASSSRGGTEKLFF. The V call is TRBV3-1 (or the pseudogene TRBV3-2), the J call TRBJ1-4; D might be TRBD1 (6 bases). V lost 5 bases to trimming and J lost 8 bases, with 15 bases between them. Germline V gene data show CDR1 as LGHDT and CDR2 as YNNKEL (reference sequence). This CDR3 contains 14 residues.

V usage is TRBV6-5 and J usage is TRBJ2-3, with 9 positions matching TRBD1. The CDR3 has 14 amino acids. V lost 7 bases and J lost 3; bases outside the gene matches: 5. The germline V gene has CDR1 MNHEY and CDR2 SVGAGI. CDR3 coding DNA: TGTGCCAGCAAGAGGGACAGGGATACAGATACGCAGTATTTT. It encodes CASKRDRDTDTQYF.

CDR3: CASSRGGRGTDTQYF. The CDR3 nucleotides read TGTGCCAGCAGCCGGGGGGGGCGGGGCACAGATACGCAGTATTTT. This chain uses TRBV7-2 with TRBJ2-3; 8 bases map to TRBD2. Trimming removed 5 bases from V and 1 base from J; junction bases left unmatched: 5. CDR1 and CDR2 from the germline V gene are SGHTA and FQGNSA. The CDR3 runs to 15 residues. The full variable domain, rest sourced from reference TRBV7-2 and TRBJ2-3, is GAGVSQSPSNKVTEKGKDVELRCDPISGHTALYWYRQSLGQGLEFLIYFQGNSAPDKSGLPSDRFSAERTGGSVSTLTIQRTQQEDSAVYLCASSRGGRGTDTQYFGPGTRLTVL.

The rearrangement uses TRBV7-9 and TRBJ1-5, with D possibly being TRBD1 (6 bases). Per germline, CDR1 SEHNR and CDR2 FQNEAQ (reference sequence). Trimming took 4 bases from V and 5 from J, leaving 12 bases between them. The CDR3 spans 14 residues. Written as DNA, the CDR3 is TGTGCCAGCAGCTCGATTGAGGGGGATCAGCCCCAGCATTTT. It yields the protein CASSSIEGDQPQHF.

The CDR3 region has the DNA TGTGCCAGCAGCCTGACAGGGGAAATTAGAAACACCATATATTTT. Translation: CASSLTGEIRNTIYF. The V and J genes are TRBV7-2 and TRBJ1-3, with 8 positions matching TRBD1. Germline trimming cut 5 bases from V and 5 bases from J; bases unmatched to any gene: 8. The CDR3 extends over 15 amino acids. Germline-derived CDR1 and CDR2 are SGHTA and FQGNSA.

Note on this clone: Relative to the germline gene, one junction end is altered; a read error may explain this. The genes are TRBV7-2 and TRBJ1-1, with D possibly TRBD1 on 6 matching bases. The germline CDR1 and CDR2 sequences are SGHTA and FQGNSA. The CDR3 spans 15 residues. The CDR3 nucleotides are TGTGCCAGCAGCTCAAACCGCCCCCCACAGGGAATACCGACATTT. Translated: CASSSNRPPQGIPTF.

V is TRBV18 and J is TRBJ2-1; 8 bases fit TRBD1. The length of the CDR3 is 17 residues. V dropped 0 bases and J dropped 8; count of bases not matched to a gene: 12. Germline V gene sequence: CDR1 KGHSH, CDR2 LQKENI. The CDR3 here is CASSPPGSGGPLDEQFF. Here the CDR3 DNA reads TGTGCCAGCTCACCACCCGGCTCAGGGGGCCCCTTGGATGAGCAGTTCTTC.